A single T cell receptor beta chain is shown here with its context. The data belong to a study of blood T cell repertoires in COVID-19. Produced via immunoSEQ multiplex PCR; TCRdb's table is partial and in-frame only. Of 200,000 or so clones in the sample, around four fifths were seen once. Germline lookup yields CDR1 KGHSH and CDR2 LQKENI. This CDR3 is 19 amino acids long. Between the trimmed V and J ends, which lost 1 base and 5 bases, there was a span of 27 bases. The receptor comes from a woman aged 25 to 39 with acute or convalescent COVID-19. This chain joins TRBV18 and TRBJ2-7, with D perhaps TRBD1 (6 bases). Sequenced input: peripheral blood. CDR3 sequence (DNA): TGTGCCAGCTCACCACGGGTTACATCACTTAGGGATAGGGGGAACGAGCAGTACTTC. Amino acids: CASSPRVTSLRDRGNEQYF.